A single sample is the source of the 10 T cell receptor beta chains below, sequenced in a study of shared clonotypes between healthy human individuals. The assay was immunoSEQ multiplex PCR, and TCRdb's table has in-frame clones only and misses some. Altogether roughly 2.5 million clones are present, approximately 94% being singletons, with the ten largest covering 0.14%. Sequencing input: naive CD4+ T cells sorted from blood. As to subset: CD45RA+ positively selected. All receptors derive from a man aged 18 to 30 in good health.

The genes are TRBV9 and TRBJ1-5; no definite D call. CDR3 length: 15 amino acids. Germline CDR1 and CDR2: SGDLS and YYNGEE. V was clipped by 4 bases and J by 6 bases, with 17 bases between them. CDR3 region: CASSPDVGVGQPQHF. Here the CDR3 DNA reads TGTGCCAGCAGCCCCGACGTGGGAGTTGGTCAGCCCCAGCATTTT.

The chain couples TRBV6-1 to TRBJ2-1, with 9 bases lining up with TRBD2. CDR3 length equals 13 residues. Germline V CDR1 and CDR2: MNHNS, SASEGT. The trim removed 0 bases at V and 14 bases at J, leaving 5 bases unmatched. The CDR3 spells CASSEALAGMKFF. CDR3 coding DNA: TGTGCCAGCAGTGAAGCCCTAGCGGGAATGAAGTTCTTC.

There are a few counts of this clone. Distinct nucleotide sequences in the sample also encode this CDR3. The chain employs TRBV11-2 and TRBJ1-1; D unresolved. CDR1 is SGHAT and CDR2 is FQNNGV in the germline V gene. CDR3 length: 13 residues. V lost 1 base and J 5 bases, leaving 8 bases between the germline ends. The CDR3 protein is CASSLVLGTEAFF. As DNA, the CDR3 is TGTGCCAGCAGCTTAGTATTGGGAACTGAAGCTTTCTTT.

The chain is built from TRBV30 and TRBJ1-2; D possibly corresponds to TRBD1 (5 bases). The germline V gene encodes CDR1 GTSNPN and CDR2 SVGIG (reference sequence). This CDR3 region has 14 residues. V shed 1 base and J shed 0 bases, with 9 bases lying between them. CDR3 residues: CAWSGRGANYGYTF. CDR3 DNA: TGTGCCTGGAGTGGACGGGGGGCTAACTATGGCTACACCTTC. The full variable domain, completed using reference TRBV30 and TRBJ1-2, is SQTIHQWPATLVQPVGSPLSLECTVEGTSNPNLYWYRQAAGRGLQLLFYSVGIGQISSEVPQNLSASRPQDRQFILSSKKLLLSDSGFYLCAWSGRGANYGYTFGSGTRLTVV.

The V call is TRBV6-5, the J call TRBJ1-2, with no clear D. Germline V gene data show CDR1 as MNHEY and CDR2 as SVGAGI. The CDR3 loop spans 13 amino acids. CDR3 nucleotide sequence: TGTGCGGCCGGAGGGAGAAATAACTATGGCTACACCTTC. This sequence encodes CAAGGRNNYGYTF.

V is TRBV7-2 and J is TRBJ2-7; 8 bases line up with TRBD1. The trim removed 8 bases at V and 1 base at J, leaving 7 bases unmatched. CDR3 length: 14 amino acids. The germline V gene encodes CDR1 SGHTA and CDR2 FQGNSA. DNA for the CDR3: TGTGCCAGCCGTACCGACAGGGGTTCCTACGAGCAGTACTTC. Translated, it gives CASRTDRGSYEQYF. Looking up the rest from reference TRBV7-2 and TRBJ2-7 gives the full variable domain: GAGVSQSPSNKVTEKGKDVELRCDPISGHTALYWYRQSLGQGLEFLIYFQGNSAPDKSGLPSDRFSAERTGGSVSTLTIQRTQQEDSAVYLCASRTDRGSYEQYFGPGTRLTVT.

The chain uses TRBV5-1 and TRBJ2-5, with 7 positions matching TRBD1. This CDR3 comprises 14 residues. Germline assignment: CDR1 SGHRS and CDR2 YFSETQ. J was trimmed by 2 bases and V by 4 bases; bases with no gene match: 5. The CDR3, as DNA: TGCGCCAGCAGCCGCGGACAGGAACAAGAGACCCAGTACTTC. Amino acid sequence: CASSRGQEQETQYF.

V usage is TRBV28 and J usage is TRBJ1-2, with TRBD1 identical over 8 bases. In germline, CDR1 is MDHEN, CDR2 SYDVKM. The CDR3 runs 13 residues. Trimming took 3 bases from V and 4 from J; bases not matched to a gene: 1. CDR3 residues: CASSFGTGYGYTF. In DNA form, the CDR3 reads TGTGCCAGCAGTTTCGGGACAGGCTATGGCTACACCTTC.

The genes are TRBV5-1 and TRBJ1-2, with 8 bases matching TRBD1. The junction had 2 bases not matched to a gene; V was cut back by 3 bases and J by 4 bases. Germline V gene data show CDR1 as SGHRS and CDR2 as YFSETQ. This CDR3 has 13 residues. The CDR3 bases are TGCGCCAGCAGCTATGGGACAGGCTATGGCTACACCTTC. Translated, it gives CASSYGTGYGYTF.

The chain carries TRBV10-3 and TRBJ2-7; D possibly corresponds to TRBD2 (7 bases). This CDR3 is 14 amino acids long. V was pared by 10 bases and J by 0 bases, with 16 bases between. Germline V gene sequence: CDR1 ENHRY, CDR2 SYGVKD. The chain's CDR3 is CASDPGGPSYEQYF. CDR3 DNA sequence: TGTGCCAGCGATCCCGGGGGGCCCTCCTACGAGCAGTACTTC.